This T cell receptor (beta chain) is from a study of technical replicates of blood from several donors. This CDR3 is built from 13 residues. Germline V CDR1 and CDR2: MGHRA, YSYEKL. The V and J ends lost 4 bases and 3 bases respectively, with 7 bases between them. Clones were sequenced by immunoSEQ multiplex PCR, and TCRdb holds only the in-frame ones, with some missing. The sample consists of 75,000 to 95,000 clones, approximately 94% of them appearing once. The genes are TRBV4-1 and TRBJ1-5; D may be TRBD1 (5 bases). Sequencing was done on a sample of T cells isolated from PBMCs. The TCR sequence derives from a human donor in good health. The CDR3 sequence is CASSRGPNQPQHF. The CDR3 region has the DNA TGCGCCAGCAGCCGGGGCCCCAATCAGCCCCAGCATTTT.